The 20 T cell receptor beta chains below were found in one sample sequenced in a study of radiation and T cells in renal cell carcinoma. Time point described: baseline pretreatment blood. Described treatment: 15 Gy SBRT to primary tumor, nephrectomy 4 weeks later. The repertoire was sequenced with immunoSEQ multiplex PCR; TCRdb's copy has only in-frame clones and lacks some. The sample has roughly 120,000 clones, approximately 78% seen once. Sequencing was performed on blood, taken from a patient whose treatment included radiotherapy and nephrectomy. The receptors come from a woman aged 60 to 75 with renal cell carcinoma.

This clone is a singleton in its sample. This chain connects TRBV4-1 to TRBJ2-3, with no clear D. V lost 0 bases and J 0 bases, leaving 10 bases between the germline ends. CDR1 is MGHRA, CDR2 YSYEKL, per germline. The CDR3 is 16 amino acids. CDR3 coding DNA: TGCGCCAGCAGCCAAGATCGAATTGGGAGCACAGATACGCAGTATTTT. Translated: CASSQDRIGSTDTQYF.

The chain joins TRBV19 to TRBJ2-3, with 7 bases matching TRBD1. This CDR3 is 14 amino acids long. The germline V gene has CDR1 LNHDA and CDR2 SQIVND (reference sequence). The V segment lost 5 bases and the J segment 3 bases; nucleotides outside the gene matches: 5. CDR3 in DNA: TGTGCCAGTAGTTCGGGACAGCGAACAGATACGCAGTATTTT. This codes for CASSSGQRTDTQYF.

The chain couples TRBV5-1 to TRBJ2-7; possibly TRBD1 for D (6 bases). The germline V and J ends were trimmed by 0 bases and 5 bases, with 12 bases remaining between them. This CDR3 region has 14 residues. The germline V gene encodes CDR1 SGHRS and CDR2 YFSETQ. CDR3 in amino acids: CASSLVSGVHEQYF. The CDR3 bases are TGCGCCAGCAGCTTGGTGTCAGGGGTCCACGAGCAGTACTTC. The full variable domain, with the rest looked up from reference TRBV5-1 and TRBJ2-7, is KAGVTQTPRYLIKTRGQQVTLSCSPISGHRSVSWYQQTPGQGLQFLFEYFSETQRNKGNFPGRFSGRQFSNSRSEMNVSTLELGDSALYLCASSLVSGVHEQYFGPGTRLTVT.

This clone was found a few times. The chain has TRBV7-2 and TRBJ1-5, with unresolved D. The CDR3 is made up of 15 amino acids. CDR1 and CDR2 from the germline V gene are SGHTA and FQGNSA. Deletions cut 1 base from V and 1 base from J, with 8 bases between. The CDR3 DNA sequence: TGTGCCAGCAGCTTAGACGGAATAAGCAATCAGCCCCAGCATTTT. This gives the protein CASSLDGISNQPQHF.

V gene TRBV6-1 combines with J gene TRBJ1-1; D unresolved. This CDR3 comprises 13 residues. V lost 5 bases and J lost 1, with 8 bases in between. CDR1 is MNHNS, CDR2 SASEGT, per germline. Here the CDR3 DNA reads TGTGCCAGCAGTATTGACGGGAACACTGAAGCTTTCTTT. It yields the protein CASSIDGNTEAFF.

The rearrangement links TRBV2 to TRBJ1-5; no clear D gene. The germline V gene has CDR1 SNHLY and CDR2 FYNNEI. The CDR3 spans 14 residues. Trimming shortened V by 1 base and J by 11 bases, and 15 bases separated the two germline ends. In DNA form, the CDR3 reads TGTGCCAGCAGTGAAGTAGTAGGTCCGGGAGCCCAGCATTTT. Translating gives CASSEVVGPGAQHF. The full variable domain, in which reference TRBV2 and TRBJ1-5 provide the parts outside the CDR3, is EPEVTQTPSHQVTQMGQEVILRCVPISNHLYFYWYRQILGQKVEFLVSFYNNEISEKSEIFDDQFSVERPDGSNFTLKIRSTKLEDSAMYFCASSEVVGPGAQHFGDGTRLSIL.

The V call is TRBV6-1, the J call TRBJ1-3, with unresolved D. V dropped 6 bases and J dropped 1 base, with 13 bases sitting between them. Germline V gives CDR1 MNHNS, CDR2 SASEGT. This CDR3 region has 15 residues. For the CDR3, the DNA is TGTGCCAGCAGGGACCCTTGGAATTCTGGAAACACCATATATTTT. This gives the protein CASRDPWNSGNTIYF.

This rearrangement joins TRBV28 to TRBJ1-1; 7 nucleotides match TRBD1. The trim removed 6 bases at V and 8 bases at J, leaving 6 bases unmatched. This CDR3 is 12 amino acids long. Germline lookup yields CDR1 MDHEN and CDR2 SYDVKM. DNA for the CDR3: TGTGCCAGCAGCTTTCTGGACAGGGAAGCTTTCTTT. This translates into CASSFLDREAFF.

CDR3 DNA: TGTGCCAGCAGTTCCCTGGGACAGTTTAATTCACCCCTCCACTTT. Translation: CASSSLGQFNSPLHF. J is TRBJ1-6 and V is TRBV6-5; 7 positions match TRBD1. The V gene's germline CDR1 is MNHEY and CDR2 SVGAGI. There are 15 residues in the CDR3. With 4 bases clipped from V and 6 bases from J, the junction kept 6 bases outside the gene matches.

This CDR3 is CASNQAWGERNQPQHF. Written as DNA, the CDR3 is TGTGCCAGTAACCAAGCTTGGGGGGAGCGCAATCAGCCCCAGCATTTT. J is TRBJ1-5 and V is TRBV19, with D tentatively TRBD1 (5 bases). There are 16 residues in the CDR3. V gave up 7 bases and J gave up 2 bases, with 18 bases separating them. From germline, CDR1 is LNHDA and CDR2 SQIVND (reference sequence).

CDR3 in amino acids: CASSQDRGANYGYTF. CDR3 nucleotides: TGTGCCAGCAGCCAAGATCGGGGAGCTAACTATGGCTACACCTTC. The rearrangement links TRBV14 to TRBJ1-2; unclear D gene. The CDR3 extends over 15 amino acids. The ends were cut back, 0 bases at V and 0 bases at J, with 8 bases in the middle. The V gene's germline CDR1 is SGHDN and CDR2 FVKESK.

This clone was observed a few times. V usage is TRBV5-1 and J usage is TRBJ1-2; D possibly corresponds to TRBD1 (5 bases). Per germline, CDR1 SGHRS and CDR2 YFSETQ. The CDR3 sequence is 15 residues long. Trimming pared 0 bases from V and 8 bases from J, leaving 17 bases between. CDR3 nucleotides: TGCGCCAGCAGCTTGGAGGGCAGGGTCCCGTGGGGCTACACCTTC. Translated: CASSLEGRVPWGYTF.

A single count supports this clone. The rearrangement links TRBV5-1 to TRBJ2-5; D may be TRBD1 (5 bases). Germline V lookup: CDR1 SGHRS, CDR2 YFSETQ. V was pared by 0 bases and J by 5 bases, with 8 bases between. This CDR3 contains 13 residues. CDR3 DNA: TGCGCCAGCAGCTTGGGGGGCTCGGAGACCCAGTACTTC. This encodes CASSLGGSETQYF.

The CDR3 reads CASMRRGAGELFF. Here the CDR3 DNA reads TGTGCCAGCATGCGGCGGGGGGCCGGGGAGCTGTTTTTT. V is TRBV2 and J is TRBJ2-2; TRBD2 agrees at 8 bases. Germline V gene lookup returns CDR1 SNHLY and CDR2 FYNNEI. The length of the CDR3 is 13 residues. V was pared by 7 bases and J by 6 bases, with 4 bases of the junction left unmatched.

V gene TRBV6-6 combines with J gene TRBJ1-5; perhaps TRBD1 as D (6 bases). The V end was cut by 5 bases, the J end by 11 bases, with 19 bases between. The germline CDR1 and CDR2 sequences are MNHNY and SVGAGI (reference sequence). The CDR3 has 14 amino acids. CDR3 sequence: CASSPGGAAEAQHF. The CDR3 nucleotides read TGTGCCAGCAGTCCCGGGGGGGCCGCAGAGGCCCAGCATTTT.

This clone has a single count. The chain has TRBV28 and TRBJ1-1, with TRBD1 matching over 7 bases. Germline CDR1 reads MDHEN; CDR2 reads SYDVKM. The CDR3 runs to 13 residues. The junction had 8 bases not matched to a gene; V was cut back by 6 bases and J by 7 bases. The CDR3 DNA is TGTGCCAGCAGACCCGGGACAGCAAATGAAGCTTTCTTT. Translating it yields CASRPGTANEAFF. Based on the CDR3 plus reference TRBV28 and TRBJ1-1, the full variable domain is DVKVTQSSRYLVKRTGEKVFLECVQDMDHENMFWYRQDPGLGLRLIYFSYDVKMKEKGDIPEGYSVSREKKERFSLILESASTNQTSMYLCASRPGTANEAFFGQGTRLTVV.

The chain is built from TRBV19 and TRBJ2-1, with D unresolved. V was clipped by 2 bases and J by 0 bases, with 14 bases between them. CDR1 and CDR2 (germline): LNHDA, SQIVND (reference sequence). This CDR3 is 17 amino acids long. As DNA, the CDR3 is TGTGCCAGTAGTATAAGTGGACCCAGGAGCTCCTACAATGAGCAGTTCTTC. It codes for CASSISGPRSSYNEQFF. Using reference TRBV19 and TRBJ2-1 for the parts outside the CDR3, the full variable domain is DGGITQSPKYLFRKEGQNVTLSCEQNLNHDAMYWYRQDPGQGLRLIYYSQIVNDFQKGDIAEGYSVSREKKESFPLTVTSAQKNPTAFYLCASSISGPRSSYNEQFFGPGTRLTVL.

CDR3 region: CASSGDSYGYTF. The CDR3 DNA reads as TGTGCCAGCAGTGGGGACAGCTATGGCTACACCTTC. The genes are TRBV2 and TRBJ1-2; 7 bases are a match to TRBD1. CDR1 SNHLY and CDR2 FYNNEI come from the germline V gene. The CDR3 is made up of 12 amino acids. V shed 4 bases and J 4 bases; nucleotides not matched to a gene: 0.

The rearrangement links TRBV9 to TRBJ1-4; 9 nucleotides agree with TRBD1. Germline lookup yields CDR1 SGDLS and CDR2 YYNGEE. After removal of 2 bases from V and 4 bases from J, the junction contained 3 bases not matched to a gene. The CDR3 sequence is 15 residues long. CDR3 amino acids: CASSVGQGINEKLFF. The DNA for the CDR3 is TGTGCCAGCAGCGTCGGACAGGGGATTAATGAAAAACTGTTTTTT.

This chain uses TRBV5-1 with TRBJ2-7; 7 bases map to TRBD2. Germline CDR1 SGHRS, CDR2 YFSETQ. With V trimmed by 4 bases and J by 3 bases, 4 bases remained unmatched. This CDR3 spans 13 amino acids. CDR3 region: CASSPLAGYEQYF. The CDR3 DNA is TGCGCCAGCAGCCCCTTAGCGGGCTACGAGCAGTACTTC.